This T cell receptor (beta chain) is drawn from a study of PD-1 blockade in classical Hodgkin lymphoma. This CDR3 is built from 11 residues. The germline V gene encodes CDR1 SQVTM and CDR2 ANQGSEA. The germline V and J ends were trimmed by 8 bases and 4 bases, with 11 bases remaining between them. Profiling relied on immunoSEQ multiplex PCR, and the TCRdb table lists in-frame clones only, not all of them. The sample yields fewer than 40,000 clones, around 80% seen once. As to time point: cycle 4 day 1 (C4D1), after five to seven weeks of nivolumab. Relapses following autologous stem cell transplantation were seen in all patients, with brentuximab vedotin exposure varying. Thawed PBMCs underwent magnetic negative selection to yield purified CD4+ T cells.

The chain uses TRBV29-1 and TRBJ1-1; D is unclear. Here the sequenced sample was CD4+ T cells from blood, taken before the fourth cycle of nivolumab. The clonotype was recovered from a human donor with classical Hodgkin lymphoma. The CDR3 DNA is TGCAGCTCCATCACGGTCACTGAAGCTTTCTTT. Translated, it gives CSSITVTEAFF. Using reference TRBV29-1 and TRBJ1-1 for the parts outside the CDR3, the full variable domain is SAVISQKPSRDICQRGTSLTIQCQVDSQVTMMFWYRQQPGQSLTLIATANQGSEATYESGFVIDKFPISRPNLTFSTLTVSNMSPEDSSIYLCSSITVTEAFFGQGTRLTVV.